The 21 T cell receptor beta chains given below trace back to one sample, sequenced in a study of CD8 T cells in ankylosing spondylitis. One entry per CDR3 protein results from TCRdb running MiXCR on the 5' RACE reads. The repertoire holds roughly 240,000 distinct CDR3 sequences, with over 7% as singletons. Specimen: blood, either unsorted or a sorted T cell fraction (not recorded which). The receptors originated from a female donor with ankylosing spondylitis or in good health (not recorded which).

This clonotype was seen many times. The chain links TRBV27 to TRBJ2-2; TRBD2 is a possible D gene (6 bases). Trimming removed 5 bases from V and 9 bases from J, with 22 bases in between. CDR3 size: 16 residues. Germline V lookup: CDR1 MNHEY, CDR2 SMNVEV (reference sequence). CDR3 in DNA: TGTGCCAGCAGTCCGTCTAATTTAGGGCGGGGCCGGGAGCTGTTTTTT. This sequence encodes CASSPSNLGRGRELFF.

This clonotype was seen many times. This chain joins TRBV2 and TRBJ2-7; TRBD2 matches 8 bases. The CDR3 consists of 12 residues. Germline V gives CDR1 SNHLY, CDR2 FYNNEI. V shed 7 bases and J 6 bases; nucleotides not matched to a gene: 5. The CDR3 DNA reads TGTGCCAGCAAACCGGGGGGGTCCGAGCAGTACTTC. It codes for CASKPGGSEQYF.

At least ten counts were recorded for this clonotype. The V and J genes are TRBV6-2 or TRBV6-3 and TRBJ1-1; TRBD1 might be the D (6 bases). The germline V gene has CDR1 MNHEY and CDR2 SVGEGT. This CDR3 has 13 amino acids. The ends were cut back, 8 bases at V and 5 bases at J, with 15 bases in the middle. DNA for the CDR3: TGTGCCAGCTTAACGGGGGCTCGGACTGAAGCTTTCTTT. Its protein product is CASLTGARTEAFF.

This clonotype has at least ten counts. The CDR3 sequence is CASSTGQGVGYTF. The CDR3 DNA is TGTGCCAGCAGTACGGGACAGGGAGTAGGCTACACCTTC. V is TRBV2 and J is TRBJ1-2; TRBD1 matches 9 bases. V lost 5 bases, J lost 8 bases, and 6 bases stayed unmatched. CDR1 is SNHLY and CDR2 is FYNNEI in the germline V gene. CDR3 length equals 13 residues.

In its sample, this clonotype was seen many times. The J gene is TRBJ2-1, the V gene TRBV20-1; D perhaps matches TRBD2 (5 bases). The CDR3 is 13 amino acids. CDR1 is DFQATT and CDR2 is SNEGSKA in the germline V gene (reference sequence). The V end lost 5 bases, the J end lost 2 bases, and 10 bases lay between the germline ends. The CDR3 sequence is CSAPRGPYNEQFF. The CDR3 bases are TGCAGTGCTCCTCGAGGGCCCTACAATGAGCAGTTCTTC.

This clonotype was counted ten times or more. The genes are TRBV7-2 and TRBJ2-5, with TRBD2 matching over 8 bases. This CDR3 is 14 amino acids long. CDR1 and CDR2 (germline): SGHTA, FQGNSA. Trimming took 5 bases from V and 5 from J; bases not matched to a gene: 7. The CDR3 spells CASSRLRGGETQYF. The DNA of the CDR3 is TGTGCCAGCAGCCGGCTCCGGGGGGGGGAGACCCAGTACTTC.

The chain recombines TRBV6-2 or TRBV6-3 with TRBJ1-5; D unresolved. Germline-derived CDR1 and CDR2 are MNHEY and SVGEGT. The V end lost 2 bases, the J end lost 1 base, and 6 bases lay between the germline ends. CDR3 size: 14 residues. The CDR3 nucleotides are TGTGCCAGCAGTTACGGTCGGAGCAATCAGCCCCAGCATTTT. This encodes CASSYGRSNQPQHF.

This clonotype has at least ten counts. V is TRBV29-1 and J is TRBJ2-1, with 8 positions matching TRBD1. Germline V gene sequence: CDR1 SQVTM, CDR2 ANQGSEA. J was trimmed by 4 bases and V by 5 bases; bases with no gene match: 7. The CDR3 length is 14 residues. The CDR3 spells CSVSRNRGYNEQFF. The CDR3 bases are TGCAGCGTTAGTCGGAACAGGGGGTACAATGAGCAGTTCTTC.

Regarding this clonotype: This clone may be a read error of a much larger clone one base away. This CDR3 reads CAWPRDSGRFEKLFF. The CDR3 DNA reads as TGTGCCTGGCCCCGGGACAGTGGGCGATTCGAAAAACTGTTTTTT. The rearrangement joins TRBV30 to TRBJ1-4, with TRBD1 matching 7 bases. CDR1 GTSNPN and CDR2 SVGIG come from the germline V gene (reference sequence). The CDR3 is made up of 15 amino acids. V was pared by 5 bases and J by 8 bases, with 14 bases of the junction left unmatched. Full variable domain (rest looked up from reference TRBV30 and TRBJ1-4): SQTIHQWPATLVQPVGSPLSLECTVEGTSNPNLYWYRQAAGRGLQLLFYSVGIGQISSEVPQNLSASRPQDRQFILSSKKLLLSDSGFYLCAWPRDSGRFEKLFFGSGTQLSVL.

This clonotype was seen at least ten times. V gene TRBV12-3 or TRBV12-4 combines with J gene TRBJ2-5; TRBD2 matches at 10 bases. The CDR3 loop spans 13 amino acids. CDR3 amino acids: CASGRAEGETQYF. CDR3 in DNA: TGTGCGAGCGGGAGGGCCGAAGGAGAGACCCAGTACTTC.

This clonotype was recorded at least ten times. The J gene is TRBJ2-2, the V gene TRBV5-1; D call uncertain. Germline loops: CDR1 SGHRS, CDR2 YFSETQ. The CDR3 has 15 residues. The V end lost 1 base, the J end lost 4 bases, and 11 bases lay between the germline ends. Here the CDR3 reads CASSLTEAFTGELFF. CDR3 nucleotides: TGCGCCAGCAGCTTGACGGAAGCCTTCACCGGGGAGCTGTTTTTT.

This clonotype was observed many times. The V call is TRBV10-1, the J call TRBJ2-1, with 10 nucleotides matching TRBD2. Germline values: CDR1 WNHNN, CDR2 SYGVQD (reference sequence). This CDR3 region has 15 residues. V trimming: 9 bases; J trimming: 3 bases; junction bases outside the gene matches: 8. In DNA, the CDR3 is TGCGCCAGTACTAGCGGGAAGGGGCTCTACAATGAGCAGTTCTTC. Its translation: CASTSGKGLYNEQFF.

This clonotype showed up many times. The chain links TRBV5-1 to TRBJ2-3, with 12 positions matching TRBD1. The CDR3 consists of 14 residues. Germline CDR1 and CDR2: SGHRS and YFSETQ. Germline trimming cut 7 bases from V and 4 bases from J; bases unmatched to any gene: 4. CDR3: CASSGTGGPDTQYF. CDR3 coding DNA: TGCGCCAGCTCAGGGACAGGGGGCCCAGATACGCAGTATTTT.

Many counts were recorded for this clonotype. The chain joins TRBV5-4 to TRBJ2-3; D is possibly TRBD1 (5 bases). V lost 0 bases, J lost 2 bases, and 10 bases lay in between. This CDR3 spans 15 amino acids. Germline assignment: CDR1 SGHNT and CDR2 YYREEE (reference sequence). The chain's CDR3 is CASSLVQGHTDTQYF. In DNA, the CDR3 is TGTGCCAGCAGCTTGGTCCAGGGTCACACAGATACGCAGTATTTT.

This clonotype came up many times. The chain is built from TRBV9 and TRBJ2-7, with 8 bases identical to TRBD2. The length of the CDR3 is 14 residues. The V segment lost 4 bases and the J segment 1 base; nucleotides outside the gene matches: 4. The V gene's germline CDR1 is SGDLS and CDR2 YYNGEE. CDR3 sequence: CASSPSGGSYEQYF. CDR3 DNA: TGTGCCAGCAGCCCCAGCGGGGGTTCCTACGAGCAGTACTTC. The complete variable domain, with remaining parts taken from reference TRBV9 and TRBJ2-7, reads DSGVTQTPKHLITATGQRVTLRCSPRSGDLSVYWYQQSLDQGLQFLIQYYNGEERAKGNILERFSAQQFPDLHSELNLSSLELGDSALYFCASSPSGGSYEQYFGPGTRLTVT.

This clonotype was counted many times. The V gene is TRBV12-3 or TRBV12-4, the J gene TRBJ2-2, with a possible D match to TRBD2 (6 bases). Trimming pared 6 bases from V and 5 bases from J, leaving 13 bases between. The CDR3 is made up of 14 amino acids. CDR3 sequence (DNA): TGTGCCAGCAGCCCGACTAGGAGTACCGGGGAGCTGTTTTTT. Protein: CASSPTRSTGELFF.

This clonotype was seen ten or more times. The chain couples TRBV27 to TRBJ2-7, with D perhaps matching TRBD1 (5 bases). Germline lookup yields CDR1 MNHEY and CDR2 SMNVEV (reference sequence). V dropped 5 bases and J dropped 4 bases, with 12 bases sitting between them. The CDR3 contains 13 residues. The CDR3 DNA is TGTGCCAGCAGTAGTCAGGGTGTTTACGAGCAGTACTTC. Encoded protein: CASSSQGVYEQYF.

This clonotype came up many times. J is TRBJ1-4 and V is TRBV11-2; no reliable D call. The germline V gene has CDR1 SGHAT and CDR2 FQNNGV. Trimming removed 0 bases from V and 0 bases from J, with 23 bases in between. The CDR3 has 21 amino acids. The CDR3 DNA is TGTGCCAGCAGCTTAGAGAGAGGGCTCAAGTACTGGCTGGCAACTAATGAAAAACTGTTTTTT. Translation: CASSLERGLKYWLATNEKLFF.

This clonotype was counted at least ten times. The rearrangement joins TRBV7-2 to TRBJ2-7; 7 nucleotides line up with TRBD2. CDR1 is SGHTA, CDR2 FQGNSA, per germline. V lost 4 bases, J lost 0 bases, and 12 bases stayed unmatched. CDR3 length equals 17 residues. The CDR3 DNA reads TGTGCCAGCAGCTATCTGACATTGAGCGGGAACTCCTACGAGCAGTACTTC. This sequence encodes CASSYLTLSGNSYEQYF.

This clonotype has at least ten counts. The chain couples TRBV7-2 to TRBJ2-2; tentative D call: TRBD2 (6 bases). The V gene's germline CDR1 is SGHTA and CDR2 FQGNSA. The CDR3 covers 17 residues. V was trimmed by 2 bases and J by 0 bases, leaving 13 bases between them. The CDR3 here is CASSLPSGGPNTGELFF. CDR3 nucleotides: TGTGCCAGCAGCTTACCGTCCGGGGGTCCGAACACCGGGGAGCTGTTTTTT.

This clonotype was observed many times. The chain recombines TRBV12-3 or TRBV12-4 with TRBJ2-5; D unresolved. The CDR3 spans 13 residues. V lost 5 bases to trimming and J lost 0 bases, with 7 bases between them. As DNA, the CDR3 is TGTGCCAGCAGTCCCCTAAACCAAGAGACCCAGTACTTC. Protein sequence: CASSPLNQETQYF.